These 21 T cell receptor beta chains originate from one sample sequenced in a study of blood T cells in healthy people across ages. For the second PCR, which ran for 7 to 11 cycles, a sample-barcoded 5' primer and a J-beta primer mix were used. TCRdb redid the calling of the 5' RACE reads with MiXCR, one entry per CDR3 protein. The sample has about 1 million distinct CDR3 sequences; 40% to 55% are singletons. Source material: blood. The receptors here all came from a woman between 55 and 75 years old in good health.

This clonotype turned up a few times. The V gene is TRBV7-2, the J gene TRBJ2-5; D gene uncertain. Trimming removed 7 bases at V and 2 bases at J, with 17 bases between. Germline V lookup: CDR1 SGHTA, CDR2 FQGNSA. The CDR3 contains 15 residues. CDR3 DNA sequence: TGTGCCAGCACCAGTCAGGTGGCCCCGCAAGAGACCCAGTACTTC. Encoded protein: CASTSQVAPQETQYF.

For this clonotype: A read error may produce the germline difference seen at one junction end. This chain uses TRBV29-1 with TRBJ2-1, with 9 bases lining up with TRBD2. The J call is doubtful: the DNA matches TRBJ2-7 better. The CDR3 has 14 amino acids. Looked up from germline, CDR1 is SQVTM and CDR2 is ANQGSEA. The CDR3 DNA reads TGTATTGCTAGCGGGGCCAGCTCCTACAATGAGCAGTACTTC. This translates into CIASGASSYNEQYF.

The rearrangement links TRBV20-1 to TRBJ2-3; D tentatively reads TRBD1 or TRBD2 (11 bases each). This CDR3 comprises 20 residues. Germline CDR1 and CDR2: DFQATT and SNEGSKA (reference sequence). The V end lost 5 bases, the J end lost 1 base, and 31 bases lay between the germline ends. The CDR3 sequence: CSAPGQGDHSGRAGTDTQYF. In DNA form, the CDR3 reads TGCAGTGCTCCGGGACAGGGGGACCATAGCGGGAGGGCTGGCACAGATACGCAGTATTTT.

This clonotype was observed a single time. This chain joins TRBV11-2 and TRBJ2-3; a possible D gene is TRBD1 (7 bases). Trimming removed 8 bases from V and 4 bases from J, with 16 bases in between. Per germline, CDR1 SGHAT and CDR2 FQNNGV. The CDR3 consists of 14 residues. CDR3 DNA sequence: TGTGCCAGCCTCAGGGGGGTGTTAGCAGATACGCAGTATTTT. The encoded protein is CASLRGVLADTQYF.

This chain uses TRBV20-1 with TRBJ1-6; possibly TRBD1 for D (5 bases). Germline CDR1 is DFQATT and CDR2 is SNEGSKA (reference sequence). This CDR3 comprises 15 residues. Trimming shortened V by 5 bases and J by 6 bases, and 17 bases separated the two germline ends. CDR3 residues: CSASSGSGGNSPLHF. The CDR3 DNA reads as TGCAGTGCTTCATCAGGGTCGGGAGGTAATTCACCCCTCCACTTT.

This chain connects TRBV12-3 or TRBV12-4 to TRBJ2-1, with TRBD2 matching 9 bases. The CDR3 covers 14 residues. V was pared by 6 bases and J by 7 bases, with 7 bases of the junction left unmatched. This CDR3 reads CASSQGLAWNEQFF. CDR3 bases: TGTGCCAGCAGCCAGGGACTAGCTTGGAATGAGCAGTTCTTC.

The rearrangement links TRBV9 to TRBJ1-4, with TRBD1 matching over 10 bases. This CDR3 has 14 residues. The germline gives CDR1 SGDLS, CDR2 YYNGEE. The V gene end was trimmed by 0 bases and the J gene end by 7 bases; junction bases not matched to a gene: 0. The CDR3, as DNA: TGTGCCAGCAGCGTAGGGACAGGGGGTGAAAAACTGTTTTTT. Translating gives CASSVGTGGEKLFF.

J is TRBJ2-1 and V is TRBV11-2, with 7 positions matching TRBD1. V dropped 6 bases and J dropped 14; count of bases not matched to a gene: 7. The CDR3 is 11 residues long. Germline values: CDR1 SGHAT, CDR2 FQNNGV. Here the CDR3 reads CASRTGTVEFF. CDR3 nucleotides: TGTGCCAGCAGAACCGGGACAGTAGAGTTCTTC.

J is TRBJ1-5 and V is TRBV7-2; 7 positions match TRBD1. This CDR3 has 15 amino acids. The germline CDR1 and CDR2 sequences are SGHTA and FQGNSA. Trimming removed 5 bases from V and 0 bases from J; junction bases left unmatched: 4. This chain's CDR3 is CASSGDRNSNQPQHF. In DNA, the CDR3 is TGTGCCAGCAGCGGGGACAGAAATAGCAATCAGCCCCAGCATTTT.

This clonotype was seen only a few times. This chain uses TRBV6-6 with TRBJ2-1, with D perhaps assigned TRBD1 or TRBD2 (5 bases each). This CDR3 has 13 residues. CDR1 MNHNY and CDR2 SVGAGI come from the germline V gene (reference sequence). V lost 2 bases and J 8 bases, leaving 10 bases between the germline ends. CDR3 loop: CASSYRGVYEQFF. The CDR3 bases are TGTGCCAGCAGTTACCGGGGCGTGTATGAGCAGTTCTTC.

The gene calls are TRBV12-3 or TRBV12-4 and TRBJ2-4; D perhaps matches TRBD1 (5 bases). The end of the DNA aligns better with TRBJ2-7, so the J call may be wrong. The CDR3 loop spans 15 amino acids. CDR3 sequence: CASSLGVAGPYEQYF. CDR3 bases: TGTGCCAGCAGTTTAGGGGTGGCAGGGCCCTACGAGCAGTACTTC.

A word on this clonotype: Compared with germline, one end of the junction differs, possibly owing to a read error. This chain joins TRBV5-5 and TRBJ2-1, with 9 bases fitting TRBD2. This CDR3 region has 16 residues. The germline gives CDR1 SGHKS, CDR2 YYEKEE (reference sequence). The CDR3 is CASSPLSSGSYNERFF. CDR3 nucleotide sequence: TGTGCCAGCAGCCCGCTCAGTAGCGGGAGCTACAATGAGCGGTTCTTC. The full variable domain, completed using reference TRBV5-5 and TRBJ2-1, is DAGVTQSPTHLIKTRGQQVTLRCSPISGHKSVSWYQQVLGQGPQFIFQYYEKEERGRGNFPDRFSARQFPNYSSELNVNALLLGDSALYLCASSPLSSGSYNERFFGPGTRLTVL.

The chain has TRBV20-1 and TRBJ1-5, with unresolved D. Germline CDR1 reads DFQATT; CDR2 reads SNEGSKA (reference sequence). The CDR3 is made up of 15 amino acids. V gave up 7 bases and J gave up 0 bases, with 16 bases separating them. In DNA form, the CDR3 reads TGCAGTGTGATGGCAAGAGGATATAGCAATCAGCCCCAGCATTTT. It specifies CSVMARGYSNQPQHF.

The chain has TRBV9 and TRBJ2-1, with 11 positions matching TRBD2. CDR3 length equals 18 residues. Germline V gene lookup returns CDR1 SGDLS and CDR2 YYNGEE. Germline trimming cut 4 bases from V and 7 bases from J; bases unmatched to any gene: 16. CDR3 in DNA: TGTGCCAGCAGCCCTCTTGTGCTAGCGGGAGGCCAGGGGAATGAGCAGTTCTTC. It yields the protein CASSPLVLAGGQGNEQFF.

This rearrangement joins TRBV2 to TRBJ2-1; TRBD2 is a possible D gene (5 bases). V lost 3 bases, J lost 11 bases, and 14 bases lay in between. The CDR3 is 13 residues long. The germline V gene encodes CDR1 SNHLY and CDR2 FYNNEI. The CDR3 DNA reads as TGTGCCAGCAGTGATATGTTCGGGAATAAGCAGTTCTTC. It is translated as CASSDMFGNKQFF. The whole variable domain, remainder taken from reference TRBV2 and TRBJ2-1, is EPEVTQTPSHQVTQMGQEVILRCVPISNHLYFYWYRQILGQKVEFLVSFYNNEISEKSEIFDDQFSVERPDGSNFTLKIRSTKLEDSAMYFCASSDMFGNKQFFGPGTRLTVL.

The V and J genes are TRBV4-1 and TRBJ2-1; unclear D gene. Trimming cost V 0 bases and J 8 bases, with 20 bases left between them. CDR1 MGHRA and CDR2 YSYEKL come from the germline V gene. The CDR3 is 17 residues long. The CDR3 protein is CASSQDPSSLLSDEQFF. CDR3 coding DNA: TGCGCCAGCAGCCAAGACCCGAGTTCCTTACTAAGCGATGAGCAGTTCTTC.

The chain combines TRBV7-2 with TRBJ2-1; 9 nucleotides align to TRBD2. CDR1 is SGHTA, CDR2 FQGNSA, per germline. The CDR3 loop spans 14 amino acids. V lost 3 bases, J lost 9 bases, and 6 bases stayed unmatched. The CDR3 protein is CASSLRLAGSEQFF. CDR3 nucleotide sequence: TGTGCCAGCAGCTTGCGCCTAGCGGGAAGTGAGCAGTTCTTC.

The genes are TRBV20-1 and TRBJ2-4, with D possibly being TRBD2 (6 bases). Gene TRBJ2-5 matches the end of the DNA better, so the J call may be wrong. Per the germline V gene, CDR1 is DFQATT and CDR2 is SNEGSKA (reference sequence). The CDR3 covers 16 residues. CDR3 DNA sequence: TGCAGTGCTAGAGATGGGTCTAGCGCCCTTCTGGAGACCCAGTACTTC. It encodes CSARDGSSALLETQYF.

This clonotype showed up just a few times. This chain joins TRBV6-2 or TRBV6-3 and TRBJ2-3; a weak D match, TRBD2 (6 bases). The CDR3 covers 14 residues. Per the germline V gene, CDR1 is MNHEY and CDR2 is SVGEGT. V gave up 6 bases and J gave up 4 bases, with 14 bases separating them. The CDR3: CASSNTGTSDTQYF. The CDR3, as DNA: TGTGCCAGCAGCAATACTGGGACTTCAGATACGCAGTATTTT.

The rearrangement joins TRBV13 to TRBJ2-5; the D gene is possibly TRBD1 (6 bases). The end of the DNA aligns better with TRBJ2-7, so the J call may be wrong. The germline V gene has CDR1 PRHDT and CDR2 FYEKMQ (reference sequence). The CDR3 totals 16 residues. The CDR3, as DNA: TGTGCCAGCAGCCAATCTGGACGGACAGCCGTCTACGAGCAGTACTTC. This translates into CASSQSGRTAVYEQYF.

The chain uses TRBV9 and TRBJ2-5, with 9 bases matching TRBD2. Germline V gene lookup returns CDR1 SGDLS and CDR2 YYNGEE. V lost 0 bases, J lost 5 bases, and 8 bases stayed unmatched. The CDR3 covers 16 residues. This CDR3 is CASSVGISGSLETQYF. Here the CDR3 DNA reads TGTGCCAGCAGCGTAGGTATTAGCGGGAGTTTGGAGACCCAGTACTTC.